The rows below give T cell receptor beta chains drawn from one sample of a study of blood T cell repertoires in COVID-19. Repertoires were generated with immunoSEQ multiplex PCR, while TCRdb's copy carries only in-frame clones and drops some. The profile covers about 63,000 clones, with about nine tenths appearing a single time and about 5.7% taken by the ten largest. Source material: peripheral blood. These receptors were taken from a man in his forties or fifties with active COVID-19. CDR3s include the opening cysteine and the closing phenylalanine or tryptophan.

v_call cdr3_aa
TRBV13 CASSLRRPFGGNEQFF
TRBV24-1 CATSDLGLAGVNEQFF
TRBV4-2 CASSQGPRGTGANVLTF
TRBV11-2 CASSPVFTEAFF
TRBV25-1 CASSEYGAREEQATQYF
TRBV7-9 CASTDRSSGSHEQYF
TRBV27 CASSPPSVGAAIRELFF
TRBV27 CASRLAGVSEQYF
TRBV3-1/TRBV3-2 CASSPPAGVGTDTQYF
TRBV11-3 CASSFAANYEQYF
TRBV11-3 CASSLGPGGETGELFF
TRBV6-5 CASSPGLAGSAQYF
TRBV30 CAWSAHSGGNTGELFF
TRBV5-8 CASSASGQPNYGYTF
TRBV5-6 CASSPRLPIAGELFF
TRBV28 CASSSRQGGMGYGYTF
TRBV7-9 CASSLTGGGRAKNIQYF
TRBV28 CASRGPGTGRDTQYF
TRBV19 CASSPRLLTGARMNTEAFF
TRBV10-2 CASSEPQGAGGSNQPQHF
TRBV6-4 CASPLIRERPGLARYNEQFF
TRBV27 CASSLSAGGYNEQFF
TRBV2 CASNSRGQQTQYF
TRBV9 CASSVTPLALGETQYF
TRBV6-5 CASSRTGQGYGYTF
TRBV7-6 CASSLGGLAGAGELFF
TRBV6-2/TRBV6-3 CASSYPRTSSRSYNEQFF
TRBV3-1/TRBV3-2 CASSQVGRYNEQFF
TRBV28 CASSPQYSYEQYF